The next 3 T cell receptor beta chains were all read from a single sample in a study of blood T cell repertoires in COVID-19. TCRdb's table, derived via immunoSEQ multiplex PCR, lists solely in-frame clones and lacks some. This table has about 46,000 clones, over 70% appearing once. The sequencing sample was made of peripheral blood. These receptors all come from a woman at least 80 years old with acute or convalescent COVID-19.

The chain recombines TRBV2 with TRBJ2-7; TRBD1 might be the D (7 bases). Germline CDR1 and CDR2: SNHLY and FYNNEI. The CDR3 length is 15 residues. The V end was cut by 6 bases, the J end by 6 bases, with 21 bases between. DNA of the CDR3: TGTGCCAGCAGCGCCGGGGGACAGCATGGGTTCGAGCAGTACTTC. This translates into CASSAGGQHGFEQYF.

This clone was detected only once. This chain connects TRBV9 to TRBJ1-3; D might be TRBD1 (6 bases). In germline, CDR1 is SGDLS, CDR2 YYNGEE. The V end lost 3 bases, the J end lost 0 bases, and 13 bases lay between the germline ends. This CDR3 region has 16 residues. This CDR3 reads CASSADRMNSGNTIYF. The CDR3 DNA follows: TGTGCCAGCAGCGCAGACAGGATGAACTCTGGAAACACCATATATTTT.

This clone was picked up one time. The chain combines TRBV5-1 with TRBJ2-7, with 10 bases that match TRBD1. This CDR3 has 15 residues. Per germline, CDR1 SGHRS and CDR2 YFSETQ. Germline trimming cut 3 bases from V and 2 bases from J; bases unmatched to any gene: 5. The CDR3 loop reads CASSSPGQGTYEQYF. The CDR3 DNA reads TGCGCCAGCAGCTCTCCGGGACAGGGGACCTACGAGCAGTACTTC.